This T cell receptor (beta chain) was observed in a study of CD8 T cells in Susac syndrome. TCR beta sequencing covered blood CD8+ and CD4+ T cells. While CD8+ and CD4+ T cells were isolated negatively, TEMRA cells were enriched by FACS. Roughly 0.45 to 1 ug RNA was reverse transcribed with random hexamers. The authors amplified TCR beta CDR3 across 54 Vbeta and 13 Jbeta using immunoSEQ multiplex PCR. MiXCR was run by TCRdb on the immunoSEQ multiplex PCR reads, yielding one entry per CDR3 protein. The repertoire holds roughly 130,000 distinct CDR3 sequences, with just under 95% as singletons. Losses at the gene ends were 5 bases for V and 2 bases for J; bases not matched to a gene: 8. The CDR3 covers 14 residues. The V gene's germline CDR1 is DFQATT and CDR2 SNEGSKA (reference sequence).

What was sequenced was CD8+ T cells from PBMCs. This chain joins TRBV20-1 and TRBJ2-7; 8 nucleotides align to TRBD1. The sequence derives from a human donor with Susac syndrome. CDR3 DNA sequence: TGCAGTGCTGGAACCGGGACAGGACCCTACGAGCAGTACTTC. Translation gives CSAGTGTGPYEQYF.